This TCR beta chain was captured in a study of T cells in Graves' hyperthyroidism and ophthalmopathy. Exclusion followed for patients with uncontrolled infection, other autoimmune disease, pregnancy or lactation. Diagnosis rested on symptoms, serum thyroxine and TRAb, thyroid ultrasound, and orbital computed tomography. The CDR3 is 14 residues long. Germline V gene sequence: CDR1 LGHDT, CDR2 YNNKEL (reference sequence). Germline trimming cut 0 bases from V and 10 bases from J; bases unmatched to any gene: 6. TCR beta CDR3 regions were amplified from RNA transcripts. An initial round of RT-PCR targeting the TCR CDR3 relied on the HTBI primer set. One entry per CDR3 protein, called by TCRdb with MiXCR from the multiplex PCR reads. This repertoire shows roughly 640,000 distinct CDR3 sequences, about a sixth found once; its top ten account for less than 3.5%. Study-level points and caveats: A median around six months before onset, the model predicted ophthalmopathy.

A note on this clonotype: The antigen remains undetermined.

The V and J genes are TRBV3-1 and TRBJ1-2, with 9 bases fitting TRBD1. This sequence originates from a woman in her thirties or forties with Graves' ophthalmopathy. The specimen was blood. The CDR3 DNA sequence: TGTGCCAGCAGCCAAGATGGGGACAGGGCTGACTACACCTTC. Its translation is CASSQDGDRADYTF.